Included here is one TCR beta chain sequence, with context. The antigen remains undetermined. Unique molecular identifier tags were affixed to discrete cDNA molecules. TCRdb itself ran the 5' RACE reads through MiXCR, one entry per CDR3 protein. The sample includes about 60,000 distinct CDR3 sequences, over 10% of them seen just once. Germline values: CDR1 SGHTA, CDR2 FQGNSA. The V end was cut by 3 bases, the J end by 6 bases, with 16 bases between. CDR3 length: 15 residues. This sample was included in a study of early T cells in non-severe SARS-CoV-2 infection. Study as a whole: Sequenced material consisted of bulk RNA (from unsorted whole blood), and chains were unpaired. Study-wide results and caveats: Missing private and CD4 specificities, VDJdb matching favored anti-spike CD8 responses.

Sequences were obtained from whole blood. The chain carries TRBV7-2 and TRBJ2-3, with D maybe TRBD1 (8 bases). The sequence was obtained from an adult who was a healthcare worker with PCR-confirmed SARS-CoV-2 infection or an uninfected control (not recorded which). The CDR3 sequence: CASSLWLQGGDTQYF. CDR3 coding DNA: TGTGCCAGCAGCTTGTGGCTACAGGGGGGGGATACGCAGTATTTT.